This T cell receptor beta chain was documented in a study of blood T cell repertoires in COVID-19. Study overall: Some COVID-19 samples were acute and others convalescent; all came from the United States, Italy and Spain. From T cells, B-cell-depleted T cells, or PBMCs came the material, which was cDNA or gDNA.

In the original processing: The authors estimated nucleated cell counts from reference gene primer amplification. TCRdb's copy holds only in-frame clones and misses some; the assay was immunoSEQ multiplex PCR. V and J calls and clone size are those listed in that table; D and trimming were worked out from the DNA. The table lists 200,000 to 250,000 clones, around 81% of them singletons, with 9.5% to 15% in the top ten. About this clone itself: No DNA is shown, since the ends of the CDR3 on it are uncertain; the CDR3 is the one TCRdb lists.

The length of the CDR3 is 13 amino acids, counting both ends. The sequence came from a human donor in a cohort sampled during active COVID-19. The sequencing input was peripheral blood. This chain links TRBV6-7 with TRBJ1-1; the table gives TRBD1 as D, unverified against the DNA. TRBV6-7 is an ORF, and what it does is uncertain. The CDR3 spells CASSSTWGTGSFF.